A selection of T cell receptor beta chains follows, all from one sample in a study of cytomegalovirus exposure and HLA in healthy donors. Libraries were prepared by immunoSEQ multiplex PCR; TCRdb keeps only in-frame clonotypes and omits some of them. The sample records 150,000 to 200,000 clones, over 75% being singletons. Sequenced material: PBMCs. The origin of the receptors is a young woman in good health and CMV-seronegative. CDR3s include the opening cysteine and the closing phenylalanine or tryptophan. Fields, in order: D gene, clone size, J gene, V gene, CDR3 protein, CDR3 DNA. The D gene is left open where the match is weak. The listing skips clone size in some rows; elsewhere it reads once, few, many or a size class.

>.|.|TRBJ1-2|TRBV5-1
CASSRSDGGYGYPF
TGCGCCAGCAGCCGCTCGGACGGAGGCTATGGCTACCCCTTC
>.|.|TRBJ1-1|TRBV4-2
CASSQRTADRSTEAFF
TGTGCCAGCAGCCAGCGCACCGCGGACAGAAGCACTGAAGCTTTCTTT
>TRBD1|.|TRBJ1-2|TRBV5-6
CASSWDGTGPHGYTF
TGTGCCAGCAGCTGGGACGGGACAGGCCCCCATGGCTACACCTTC
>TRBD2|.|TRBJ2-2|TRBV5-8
CASSPGLAVLNTGELFF
TGTGCCAGCAGCCCGGGACTAGCTGTATTAAACACCGGGGAGCTGTTTTTT
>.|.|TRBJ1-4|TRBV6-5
CASTSGGAEKLFF
TGTGCCAGCACAAGCGGGGGGGCTGAAAAACTGTTTTTT
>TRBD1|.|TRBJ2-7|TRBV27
CASSSLTGTGSYEQYF
TGTGCCAGCAGCAGTCTCACCGGGACAGGATCCTACGAGCAGTACTTC
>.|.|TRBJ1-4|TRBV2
CASSDPDRVEKLFF
TGTGCCAGCAGTGATCCCGACCGGGTTGAAAAACTGTTTTTT
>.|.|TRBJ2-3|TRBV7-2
CASSLGVGITGTDTQYF
TGTGCCAGCAGCTTAGGAGTGGGGATAACAGGTACAGATACGCAGTATTTT
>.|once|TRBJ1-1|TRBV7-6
CASSLIETDSVEAFF
TGTGCCAGCAGCTTAATTGAGACAGACTCTGTTGAAGCTTTCTTT
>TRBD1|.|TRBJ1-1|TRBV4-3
CASSQDAPQGPNTEAFF
TGCGCCAGCAGCCAAGATGCTCCACAGGGGCCGAACACTGAAGCTTTCTTT
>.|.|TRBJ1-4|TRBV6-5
CASRADRTPNEKLFF
TGTGCCAGCAGAGCGGACCGAACTCCTAATGAAAAACTGTTTTTT
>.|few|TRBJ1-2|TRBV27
CASSFTGINGYTF
TGTGCCAGCAGTTTTACGGGGATAAATGGCTACACCTTC
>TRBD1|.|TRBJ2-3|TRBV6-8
CASSLGPGQRTGDTQYF
TGTGCCAGCAGCTTGGGCCCGGGACAGAGAACGGGAGATACGCAGTATTTT
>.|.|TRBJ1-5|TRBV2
CASTERTADNQPQHF
TGTGCCAGCACCGAAAGGACAGCTGACAATCAGCCCCAGCATTTT
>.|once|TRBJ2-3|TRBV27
CASTPRSRGTDTQYF
TGTGCCAGCACCCCGCGCAGCAGGGGTACAGATACGCAGTATTTT
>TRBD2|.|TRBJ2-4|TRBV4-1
CASSPRTSGLAKNIQYF
TGCGCCAGCAGCCCCCGTACTAGCGGCTTAGCCAAAAACATTCAGTACTTC
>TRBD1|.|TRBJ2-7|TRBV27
CASSTRQGNVYEQYF
TGTGCCAGCAGTACACGACAGGGTAACGTCTACGAGCAGTACTTC
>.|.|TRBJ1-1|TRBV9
CASSYGSGEAFF
TGTGCCAGCAGCTATGGTTCAGGTGAAGCTTTCTTT
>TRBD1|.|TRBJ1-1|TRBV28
CASSPAIQGANTEAFF
TGTGCCAGCAGTCCGGCGATACAGGGGGCCAACACTGAAGCTTTCTTT
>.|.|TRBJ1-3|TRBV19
CASSIGGSPSGNTIYF
TGTGCCAGTAGTATTGGCGGTAGCCCCTCTGGAAACACCATATATTTT
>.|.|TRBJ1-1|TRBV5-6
CASSPHGGANTEAFF
TGTGCCAGCAGCCCCCATGGGGGGGCGAACACTGAAGCTTTCTTT
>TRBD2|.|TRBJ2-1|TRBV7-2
CASSRRHLAGAVNEQFF
TGTGCCAGCAGTCGCCGGCACCTAGCGGGAGCGGTCAATGAGCAGTTCTTC
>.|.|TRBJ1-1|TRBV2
CASSEEGALNTEAFF
TGTGCCAGCAGTGAAGAAGGGGCCCTGAACACTGAAGCTTTCTTT
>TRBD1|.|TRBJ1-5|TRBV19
CASPPKEPQGAKSNQPQHF
TGTGCCAGTCCCCCTAAGGAACCCCAGGGGGCAAAGAGCAATCAGCCCCAGCATTTT
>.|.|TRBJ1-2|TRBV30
CAWSVLYTNYGYTF
TGTGCCTGGAGTGTACTGTATACTAACTATGGCTACACCTTC
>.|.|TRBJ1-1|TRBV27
CASSLSWGGTEAFF
TGTGCCAGCAGTTTATCTTGGGGGGGTACTGAAGCTTTCTTT
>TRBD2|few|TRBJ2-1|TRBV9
CASSVELAGVGNEQFF
TGTGCCAGCAGCGTAGAGCTAGCGGGAGTAGGCAATGAGCAGTTCTTC
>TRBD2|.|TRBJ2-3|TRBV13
CASSPAGLAGDRWILQYF
TGTGCCAGCAGCCCAGCGGGACTAGCGGGAGACAGATGGATCCTGCAGTATTTT
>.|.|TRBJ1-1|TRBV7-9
CSSSSPNIFMNTEAFF
TGTTCCAGCAGCTCGCCGAACATCTTCATGAACACTGAAGCTTTCTTT
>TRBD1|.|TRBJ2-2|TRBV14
CASSQTGQVNTGELFF
TGTGCCAGCAGCCAAACGGGACAGGTGAACACCGGGGAGCTGTTTTTT
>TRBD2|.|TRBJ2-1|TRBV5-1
CASKKREDPYNEQFF
TGCGCCAGCAAAAAGCGGGAGGACCCCTACAATGAGCAGTTCTTC